The rows below give T cell receptor beta chains drawn from one sample of a study of T cells in localized non-small cell lung cancer. Profiling relied on immunoSEQ multiplex PCR, and the TCRdb table lists in-frame clones only, not all of them. The repertoire holds roughly 24,000 clones, with around 90% as singletons. The specimen was peripheral blood, collected before any cancer treatment. These receptors were obtained from a man between 40 and 70 years old with stage I squamous cell lung carcinoma. The conserved cysteine and the conserved F or W are not part of the CDR3 here. The D gene is left open where the match is weak.

NA TRBV6-1 ASSRGTEAF
TRBD1 TRBV6-5 ASRPGTGGFQPQH
TRBD2 TRBV4-1 ASSQEYQAGVTDTQY
NA TRBV11-3 ASSLGQYNEQF
NA TRBV5-4 ASSLAISIGDTEAF
NA TRBV25-1 ASSETGPDQPQH
NA TRBV2 ASSDSVGGAYGYT
NA TRBV27 ASRRTENYGYT
NA TRBV19 ASSFGGISYEQY
TRBD1 TRBV27 ASSLSPGGTEAF
NA TRBV19 ASGQAGYNSPLH
NA TRBV10-3 AIKGGPNEQF
NA TRBV5-1 ASSLVVTDEQF
NA TRBV4-1 ASSQVTTDEKLF
TRBD2 TRBV9 ASSVERGVKNIQY
NA TRBV29-1 SAGGWRDGYT
TRBD1 TRBV5-6 ASSSGQVWVVTDTQY
NA TRBV4-3 ASSQETRYEQY
NA TRBV7-9 ASSFGETQY
NA TRBV2 ASSAGGRNTIY
TRBD2 TRBV5-1 ASSLDSGGAYNEQF
NA TRBV9 ASSVDVGANTGELF
NA TRBV19 ASSIQGEFPDTQY
TRBD2 TRBV2 ASSPSGAGGQETQY
TRBD2 TRBV5-1 ASSLVLAGLKSTDTQY
NA TRBV18 ASSPPSNYGYT
NA TRBV28 ASSLGGVGENTEAF
TRBD1 TRBV19 ASRTGIGQPQH
NA TRBV7-9 ASSSSTDNYGYT
NA TRBV7-2 ASSQTGHDGYT
NA TRBV4-1 ASSQEFRQGSYEQY
NA TRBV7-9 ASSSSLGAGNTEAF
NA TRBV5-1 ASSLVGGDSNQPQH
NA TRBV4-2 ASSQGRSPTTNEKLF
TRBD1 TRBV4-1 ASSQVQGVKY
TRBD1 TRBV15 ATSSNRGANYGYT
TRBD2 TRBV28 ASSSPLAGLNTGELF
NA TRBV29-1 SVEASYLRNEQF
TRBD1 TRBV6-1 ASSEGTGSPLNTGELF
NA TRBV7-8 ASSWTASSYEQY
TRBD2 TRBV6-5 ASSYSSGEGRETQY
NA TRBV6-5 ASSYSWTGNTEAF
NA TRBV11-1 ASSLALGFIPEAF
NA TRBV5-4 ASSLARDGNEKLF
NA TRBV6-1 ASGQGLRTDTQY
NA TRBV29-1 SVEDGRDIETQY
TRBD1 TRBV5-4 ASSLGTGTFGEQY
NA TRBV6-1 ASSEGPRAKNIQY
NA TRBV30 ACSNRRWVTEAF
TRBD1 TRBV19 ASSPLGQGSSYEQY
NA TRBV29-1 SVGWGQWSTDTQY
NA TRBV7-6 ASSLVSDTQY